Presented here are 19 T cell receptor beta chains from one specimen sequenced in a study of blood T cell repertoires in COVID-19 (dated by TCRdb to about 2020). The library was generated by the immunoSEQ multiplex PCR assay. In its TCRdb copy, this immuneACCESS table keeps in-frame sequences only and misses some clones. Where compared with another copy, unresolved V genes explain less than half of these, and the others have no known cause. The sample table shows about 170,000 clones, and roughly 91% are seen once. 4.5% to 5.5% of the sample goes to the ten largest clones. Sequencing was done on a sample of peripheral blood. The receptors stem from a woman between 50 and 59 years old with acute or convalescent COVID-19.

The chain employs TRBV3-1 (or the pseudogene TRBV3-2) and TRBJ2-3, with D maybe TRBD2 (7 bases). Germline loops: CDR1 LGHDT, CDR2 YNNKEL (reference sequence). This CDR3 has 17 amino acids. Trimming took 2 bases from V and 2 from J, leaving 17 bases between them. The CDR3 nucleotides are TGTGCCAGCAGCCAAAGAGTCCCGGGGGGCCCCACAGATACGCAGTATTTT. The encoded protein is CASSQRVPGGPTDTQYF.

V and J are TRBV19 and TRBJ2-7, with 7 nucleotides matching TRBD1. Germline V CDR1 and CDR2: LNHDA, SQIVND (reference sequence). The CDR3 extends over 14 amino acids. The V gene end was trimmed by 10 bases and the J gene end by 3 bases; junction bases not matched to a gene: 12. The CDR3 sequence: CAIDRDRRFYEQYF. For the CDR3, the DNA is TGTGCCATCGACAGGGACCGCCGTTTCTACGAGCAGTACTTC.

The chain couples TRBV3-1 (or the pseudogene TRBV3-2) to TRBJ2-5, with TRBD2 matching 7 bases. The J segment lost 7 bases and the V segment lost 7 bases, leaving 18 bases of the junction unmatched. Germline CDR1 LGHDT, CDR2 YNNKEL (reference sequence). The CDR3 length is 16 residues. For the CDR3, the DNA is TGTGCCAGCACCGGGGGGAGGGGAGGCGCCCAGGGGACCCAGTACTTC. This translates into CASTGGRGGAQGTQYF.

The chain recombines TRBV4-2 with TRBJ1-2, with D tentatively TRBD1 (6 bases). This CDR3 is 15 amino acids long. Deletions cut 1 base from V and 3 bases from J, with 12 bases between. In germline, CDR1 is LGHNA, CDR2 YNFKEQ. Here the CDR3 reads CASSQVLGGDYGYTF. CDR3 coding DNA: TGTGCCAGCAGCCAAGTGTTAGGGGGGGACTATGGCTACACCTTC.

This rearrangement joins TRBV15 to TRBJ2-1; TRBD2 agrees at 7 bases. This CDR3 spans 15 amino acids. Looked up from germline, CDR1 is LNHNV and CDR2 is YYDKDF (reference sequence). J lost 9 bases, V lost 7 bases, and 15 bases had no gene match. Here the CDR3 DNA reads TGTGCCACCAACTACGGCGGGAGAGAGTGGGGTGAGCAGTTCTTC. As protein: CATNYGGREWGEQFF.

CDR3 sequence (DNA): TGTGCCAGCAGCCCAGGACAGGGGATGCAGTTCTTC. Translating it yields CASSPGQGMQFF. The chain employs TRBV5-4 and TRBJ2-1, with 9 bases identical to TRBD1. The CDR3 consists of 12 residues. With 4 bases clipped from V and 12 bases from J, the junction kept 5 bases outside the gene matches. Germline-derived CDR1 and CDR2 are SGHNT and YYREEE (reference sequence).

The gene calls are TRBV19 and TRBJ1-2; D call uncertain. With 5 bases removed from V and 3 bases from J, the gap between germline ends came to 10 bases. The CDR3 spans 13 residues. The V gene's germline CDR1 is LNHDA and CDR2 SQIVND (reference sequence). The CDR3 protein is CASSPWRDYGYTF. The CDR3 nucleotides read TGTGCCAGTAGTCCGTGGAGAGACTATGGCTACACCTTC. The full variable domain, its missing parts supplied by reference TRBV19 and TRBJ1-2, is DGGITQSPKYLFRKEGQNVTLSCEQNLNHDAMYWYRQDPGQGLRLIYYSQIVNDFQKGDIAEGYSVSREKKESFPLTVTSAQKNPTAFYLCASSPWRDYGYTFGSGTRLTVV.

This clone was recorded only once. The rearrangement joins TRBV30 to TRBJ1-1; D perhaps matches TRBD1 (6 bases). Germline lookup yields CDR1 GTSNPN and CDR2 SVGIG (reference sequence). The V end was cut by 1 base, the J end by 6 bases, with 15 bases between. The CDR3 sequence is 14 residues long. Here the CDR3 DNA reads TGTGCCTGGAGTGGGTTCACAGGGTATCCTGAAGCTTTCTTT. Its translation is CAWSGFTGYPEAFF. Variable domain in full (rest from reference TRBV30 and TRBJ1-1): SQTIHQWPATLVQPVGSPLSLECTVEGTSNPNLYWYRQAAGRGLQLLFYSVGIGQISSEVPQNLSASRPQDRQFILSSKKLLLSDSGFYLCAWSGFTGYPEAFFGQGTRLTVV.

This clone was observed a single time. The rearrangement uses TRBV4-3 and TRBJ1-2; the D is unclear. V lost 4 bases, J lost 4 bases, and 16 bases lay in between. The CDR3 is 15 amino acids. Per germline, CDR1 LGHNA and CDR2 YSLEER. The CDR3 nucleotides are TGCGCCAGCAGCCCCGGTAGGCGGATCCGCTATGGCTACACCTTC. This gives the protein CASSPGRRIRYGYTF.

The chain uses TRBV5-6 and TRBJ2-7, with D uncertain. Germline V gene sequence: CDR1 SGHDT, CDR2 YYEEEE. V shed 1 base and J shed 0 bases, with 14 bases lying between them. The length of the CDR3 is 16 residues. The CDR3 DNA sequence: TGTGCCAGCAGCTTGTCAGTCCGTACAAGCTCCTACGAGCAGTACTTC. Amino acid sequence: CASSLSVRTSSYEQYF.

The CDR3 DNA is TGCAGTGCTAGTCCCCAGCGGAGTTTCTACAATGAGCAGTTCTTC. It codes for CSASPQRSFYNEQFF. V and J are TRBV20-1 and TRBJ2-1; TRBD2 might be the D (5 bases). This CDR3 is 15 amino acids long. Between the trimmed V and J ends, which lost 3 bases and 3 bases, there was a span of 15 bases. Germline CDR1 DFQATT, CDR2 SNEGSKA (reference sequence).

J is TRBJ1-1 and V is TRBV6-5; TRBD1 is a possible D gene (5 bases). This CDR3 contains 14 residues. V was shortened by 6 bases and J by 4 bases, with 15 bases between the two germline ends. CDR1 is MNHEY and CDR2 is SVGAGI in the germline V gene. DNA for the CDR3: TGTGCCAGCAGGACCACGGGGGGATCCACTGAAGCTTTCTTT. It yields the protein CASRTTGGSTEAFF.

The chain has TRBV2 and TRBJ2-1, with TRBD2 matching 14 bases. Germline trimming cut 8 bases from V and 5 bases from J; bases unmatched to any gene: 2. CDR3 size: 14 residues. CDR1 is SNHLY, CDR2 FYNNEI, per germline. This CDR3 is CASGLAGGNNEQFF. The DNA for the CDR3 is TGTGCCAGCGGACTAGCGGGGGGCAACAATGAGCAGTTCTTC.

A single count supports this clone. This chain uses TRBV10-1 with TRBJ2-1, with D perhaps TRBD1 (6 bases). Trimming pared 8 bases from V and 9 bases from J, leaving 17 bases between. The CDR3 has 13 residues. Germline values: CDR1 WNHNN, CDR2 SYGVQD (reference sequence). CDR3 nucleotide sequence: TGCGCCAGCGGGCCTGGGGGACAAAGTGAGCAGTTCTTC. Its protein is CASGPGGQSEQFF.

J is TRBJ2-3 and V is TRBV29-1; no reliable D call. Germline V gene sequence: CDR1 SQVTM, CDR2 ANQGSEA. The CDR3 totals 13 residues. Trimming cost V 3 bases and J 2 bases, with 9 bases left between them. CDR3 sequence: CSVEEQHTDTQYF. The CDR3 DNA is TGCAGCGTTGAGGAACAGCACACAGATACGCAGTATTTT.

The chain couples TRBV10-3 to TRBJ2-7, with 8 bases aligning to TRBD2. V was pared by 0 bases and J by 2 bases, with 6 bases of the junction left unmatched. CDR3 length: 16 amino acids. Germline-derived CDR1 and CDR2 are ENHRY and SYGVKD. As DNA, the CDR3 is TGTGCCATCAGTGAGTCAGGGCGGGAGGCGGCCTACGAGCAGTACTTC. Its translation is CAISESGREAAYEQYF.

The chain joins TRBV30 to TRBJ2-2; tentatively, D is TRBD1 (5 bases). The CDR3 is made up of 16 amino acids. Trimming pared 1 base from V and 2 bases from J, leaving 14 bases between. CDR1 and CDR2 (germline): GTSNPN, SVGIG (reference sequence). This CDR3 reads CAWSGGEQGNTGELFF. The CDR3 nucleotides are TGTGCCTGGAGTGGAGGTGAGCAGGGAAACACCGGGGAGCTGTTTTTT.

This clone occurred once. This sequence joins TRBV4-3 and TRBJ1-1; D ambiguous. The CDR3 is made up of 13 amino acids. CDR1 is LGHNA, CDR2 YSLEER, per germline. V lost 1 base and J 2 bases, leaving 5 bases between the germline ends. CDR3 in DNA: TGCGCCAGCAGCCAAGCCAGAAACACTGAAGCTTTCTTT. Its protein product is CASSQARNTEAFF.

This clone was detected only a few times. The chain recombines TRBV27 with TRBJ1-2; 7 nucleotides align to TRBD1. The germline CDR1 and CDR2 sequences are MNHEY and SMNVEV (reference sequence). Trimming removed 5 bases from V and 4 bases from J; junction bases left unmatched: 1. The CDR3 has 12 residues. The CDR3 coding sequence is TGTGCCAGCAGTGGGGACAGCTATGGCTACACCTTC. Encoded protein: CASSGDSYGYTF.